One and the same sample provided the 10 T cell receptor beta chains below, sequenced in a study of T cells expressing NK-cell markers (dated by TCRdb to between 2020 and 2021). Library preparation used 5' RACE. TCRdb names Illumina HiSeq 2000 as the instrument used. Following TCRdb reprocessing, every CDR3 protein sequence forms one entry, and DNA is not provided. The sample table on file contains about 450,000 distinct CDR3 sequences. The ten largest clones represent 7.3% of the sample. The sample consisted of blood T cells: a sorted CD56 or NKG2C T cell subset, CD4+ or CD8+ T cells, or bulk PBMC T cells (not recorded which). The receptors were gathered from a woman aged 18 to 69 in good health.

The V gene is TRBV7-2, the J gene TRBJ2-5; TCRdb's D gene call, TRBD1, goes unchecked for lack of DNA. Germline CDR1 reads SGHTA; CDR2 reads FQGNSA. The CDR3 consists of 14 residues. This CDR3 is CASSFLGVRETQYF.

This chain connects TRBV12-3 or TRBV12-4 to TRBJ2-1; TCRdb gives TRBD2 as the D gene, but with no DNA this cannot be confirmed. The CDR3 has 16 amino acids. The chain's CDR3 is CASSKIPGTSVNEQFF.

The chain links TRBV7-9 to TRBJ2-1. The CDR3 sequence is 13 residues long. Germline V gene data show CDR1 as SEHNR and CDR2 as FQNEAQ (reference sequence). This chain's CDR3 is CASAQTGITEQFF.

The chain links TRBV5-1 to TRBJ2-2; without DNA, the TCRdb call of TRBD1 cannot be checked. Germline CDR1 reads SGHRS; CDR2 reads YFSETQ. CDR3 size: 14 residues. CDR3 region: CASSFPAGAAELFF.

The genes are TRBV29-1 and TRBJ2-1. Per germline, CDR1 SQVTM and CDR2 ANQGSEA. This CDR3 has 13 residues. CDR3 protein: CSVDWVAYNEQFF.

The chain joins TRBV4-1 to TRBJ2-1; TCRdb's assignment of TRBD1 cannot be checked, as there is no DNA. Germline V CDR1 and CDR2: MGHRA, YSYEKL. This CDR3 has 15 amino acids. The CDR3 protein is CASSQEGDDYNEQFF.

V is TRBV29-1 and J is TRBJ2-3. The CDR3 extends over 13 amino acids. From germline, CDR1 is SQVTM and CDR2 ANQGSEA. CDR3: CSVDVTATDTQYF.

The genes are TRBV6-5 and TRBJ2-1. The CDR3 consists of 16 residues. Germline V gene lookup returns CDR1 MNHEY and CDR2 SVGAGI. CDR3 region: CASSYSRQQWGNEQFF.

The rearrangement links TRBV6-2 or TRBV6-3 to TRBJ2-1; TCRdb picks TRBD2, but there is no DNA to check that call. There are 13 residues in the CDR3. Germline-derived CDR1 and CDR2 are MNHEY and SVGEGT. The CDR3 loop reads CASSYLADGEQFF.

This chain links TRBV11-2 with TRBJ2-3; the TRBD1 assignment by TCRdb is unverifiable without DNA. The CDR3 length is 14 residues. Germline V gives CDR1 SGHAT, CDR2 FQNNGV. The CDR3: CASNRGGPTDTQYF.